This TCR beta chain derives from a study of blood T cell repertoires in COVID-19. The data were produced by immunoSEQ multiplex PCR, yet TCRdb's version contains in-frame clones alone and is incomplete. Of a few hundred thousand clones listed, around 89% are singletons. Sequencing used peripheral blood. This clonotype originated in a woman aged 30 to 39 with COVID-19, enrolled during active disease.

CDR3 DNA sequence: TGTGCCAGCAGCTTGTCAACCGGGACAGGAATAACCTACGAGCAGTACTTC. Translating gives CASSLSTGTGITYEQYF. J is TRBJ2-7 and V is TRBV5-5; 8 bases map to TRBD1. The ends lost 1 base at V and 2 bases at J; junction bases unmatched: 11. The CDR3 covers 17 residues. Per germline, CDR1 SGHKS and CDR2 YYEKEE (reference sequence).